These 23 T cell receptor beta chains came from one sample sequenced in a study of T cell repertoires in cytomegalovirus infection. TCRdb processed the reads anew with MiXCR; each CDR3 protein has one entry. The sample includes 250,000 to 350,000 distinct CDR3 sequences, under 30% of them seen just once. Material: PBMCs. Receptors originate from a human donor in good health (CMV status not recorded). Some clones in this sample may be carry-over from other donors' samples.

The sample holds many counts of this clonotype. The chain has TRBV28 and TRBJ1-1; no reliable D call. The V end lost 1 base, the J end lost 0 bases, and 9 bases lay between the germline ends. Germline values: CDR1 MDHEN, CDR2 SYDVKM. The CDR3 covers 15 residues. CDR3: CASSLYIGMNTEAFF. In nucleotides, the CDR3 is TGTGCCAGCAGTTTATATATAGGGATGAACACTGAAGCTTTCTTT.

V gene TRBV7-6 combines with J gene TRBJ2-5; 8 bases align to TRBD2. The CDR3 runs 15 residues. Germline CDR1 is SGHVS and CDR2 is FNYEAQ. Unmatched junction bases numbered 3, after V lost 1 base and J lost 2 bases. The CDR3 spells CASSLVAGTQETQYF. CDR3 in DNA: TGTGCCAGCAGCTTAGTAGCGGGGACACAAGAGACCCAGTACTTC.

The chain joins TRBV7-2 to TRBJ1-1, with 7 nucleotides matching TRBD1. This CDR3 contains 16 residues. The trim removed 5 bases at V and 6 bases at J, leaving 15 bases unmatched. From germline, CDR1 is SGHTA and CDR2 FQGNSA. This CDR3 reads CASSPQFRTGGSEAFF. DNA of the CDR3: TGTGCCAGCAGCCCTCAATTTCGGACAGGCGGATCTGAAGCTTTCTTT.

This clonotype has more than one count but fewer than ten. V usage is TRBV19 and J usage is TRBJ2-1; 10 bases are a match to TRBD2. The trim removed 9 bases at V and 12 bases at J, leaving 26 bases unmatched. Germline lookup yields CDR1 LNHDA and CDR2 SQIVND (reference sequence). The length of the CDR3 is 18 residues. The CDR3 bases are TGTGCCAGCCAAAGGGGGGGGCTAGCGGGGGATACTCTACAATGGCAGTTCTTC. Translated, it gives CASQRGGLAGDTLQWQFF.

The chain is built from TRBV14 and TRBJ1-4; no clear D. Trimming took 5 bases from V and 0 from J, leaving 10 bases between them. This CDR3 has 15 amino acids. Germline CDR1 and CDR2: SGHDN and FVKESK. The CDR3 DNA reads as TGTGCCAGCAGCAGAGGGATTGCAACTAATGAAAAACTGTTTTTT. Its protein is CASSRGIATNEKLFF. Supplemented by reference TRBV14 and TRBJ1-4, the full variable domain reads EAGVTQFPSHSVIEKGQTVTLRCDPISGHDNLYWYRRVMGKEIKFLLHFVKESKQDESGMPNNRFLAERTGGTYSTLKVQPAELEDSGVYFCASSRGIATNEKLFFGSGTQLSVL.

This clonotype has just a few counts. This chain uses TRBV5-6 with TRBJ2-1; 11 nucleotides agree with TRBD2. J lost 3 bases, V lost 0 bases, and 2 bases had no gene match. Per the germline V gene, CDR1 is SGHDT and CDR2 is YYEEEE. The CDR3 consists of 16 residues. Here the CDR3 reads CASSLVGLADYNEQFF. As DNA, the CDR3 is TGTGCCAGCAGCTTGGTGGGACTAGCGGACTACAATGAGCAGTTCTTC.

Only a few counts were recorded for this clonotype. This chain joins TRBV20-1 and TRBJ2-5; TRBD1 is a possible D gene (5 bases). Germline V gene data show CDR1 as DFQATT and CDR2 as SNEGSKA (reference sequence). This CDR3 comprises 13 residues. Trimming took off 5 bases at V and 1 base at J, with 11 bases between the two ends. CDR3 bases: TGCAGTGCTCCGAACAGGCTCCAAGAGACCCAGTACTTC. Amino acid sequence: CSAPNRLQETQYF.

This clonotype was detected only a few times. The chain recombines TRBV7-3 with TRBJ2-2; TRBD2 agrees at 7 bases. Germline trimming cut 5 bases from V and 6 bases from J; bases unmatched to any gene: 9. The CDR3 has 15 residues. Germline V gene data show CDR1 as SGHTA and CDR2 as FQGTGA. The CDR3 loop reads CASSRLTSDAGELFF. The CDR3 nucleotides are TGTGCCAGCAGCCGCCTCACTAGCGACGCCGGGGAGCTGTTTTTT. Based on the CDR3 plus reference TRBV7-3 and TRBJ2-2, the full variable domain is GAGVSQTPSNKVTEKGKYVELRCDPISGHTALYWYRQSLGQGPEFLIYFQGTGAADDSGLPNDRFFAVRPEGSVSTLKIQRTERGDSAVYLCASSRLTSDAGELFFGEGSRLTVL.

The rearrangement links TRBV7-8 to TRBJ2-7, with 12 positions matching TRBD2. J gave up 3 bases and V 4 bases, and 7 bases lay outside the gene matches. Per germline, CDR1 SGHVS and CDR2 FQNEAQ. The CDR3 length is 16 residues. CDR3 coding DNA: TGTGCCAGCAGCTCCGAGCTAGCGGGAGGGCTCTACGAGCAGTACTTC. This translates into CASSSELAGGLYEQYF.

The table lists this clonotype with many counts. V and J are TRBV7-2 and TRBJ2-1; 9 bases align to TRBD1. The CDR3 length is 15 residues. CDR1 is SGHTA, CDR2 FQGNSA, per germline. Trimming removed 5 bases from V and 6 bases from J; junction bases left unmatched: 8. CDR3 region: CASSPRDRDGNEQFF. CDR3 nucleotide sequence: TGTGCCAGCAGCCCCCGGGACAGGGACGGCAATGAGCAGTTCTTC.

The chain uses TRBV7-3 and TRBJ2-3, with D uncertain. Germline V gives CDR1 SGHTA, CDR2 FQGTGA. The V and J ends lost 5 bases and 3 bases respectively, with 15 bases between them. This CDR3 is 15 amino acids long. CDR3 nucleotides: TGTGCCAGCAGCATGTCCCCGTCCCCTACAGATACGCAGTATTTT. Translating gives CASSMSPSPTDTQYF.

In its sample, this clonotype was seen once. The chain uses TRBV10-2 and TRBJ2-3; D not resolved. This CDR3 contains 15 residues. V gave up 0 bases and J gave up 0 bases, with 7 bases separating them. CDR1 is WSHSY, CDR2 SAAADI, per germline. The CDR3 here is CASSESQASTDTQYF. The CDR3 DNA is TGCGCCAGCAGTGAGTCCCAGGCGAGCACAGATACGCAGTATTTT.

CDR3 sequence (DNA): TGCAGTGCTAGAGCTGGCAGGGGTCGTGAGACCCAGTACTTC. It is translated as CSARAGRGRETQYF. The rearrangement links TRBV20-1 to TRBJ2-5, with D possibly TRBD1 on 6 matching bases. Trimming pared 1 base from V and 5 bases from J, leaving 14 bases between. Looked up from germline, CDR1 is DFQATT and CDR2 is SNEGSKA (reference sequence). The CDR3 covers 14 residues.

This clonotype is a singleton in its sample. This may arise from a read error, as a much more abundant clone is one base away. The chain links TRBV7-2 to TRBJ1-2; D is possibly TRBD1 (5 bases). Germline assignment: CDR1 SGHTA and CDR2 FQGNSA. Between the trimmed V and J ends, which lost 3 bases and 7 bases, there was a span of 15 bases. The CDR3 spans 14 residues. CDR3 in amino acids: CTSSFNPFGGGYTF. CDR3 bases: TGTACCAGCAGCTTTAATCCCTTTGGGGGTGGCTACACCTTC.

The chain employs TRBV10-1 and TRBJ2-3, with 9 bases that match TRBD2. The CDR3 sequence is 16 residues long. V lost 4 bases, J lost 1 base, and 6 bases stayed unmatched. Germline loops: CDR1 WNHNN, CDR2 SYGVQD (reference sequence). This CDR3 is CASSGGLAGRTDTQYF. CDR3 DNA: TGCGCCAGCAGTGGGGGGCTAGCGGGGCGCACAGATACGCAGTATTTT.

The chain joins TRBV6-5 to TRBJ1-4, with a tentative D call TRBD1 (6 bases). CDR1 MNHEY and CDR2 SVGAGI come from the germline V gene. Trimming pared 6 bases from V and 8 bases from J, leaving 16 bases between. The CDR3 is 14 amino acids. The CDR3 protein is CASSPVGRGEKLFF. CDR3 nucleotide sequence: TGTGCCAGCAGCCCCGTCGGGAGGGGGGAAAAACTGTTTTTT.

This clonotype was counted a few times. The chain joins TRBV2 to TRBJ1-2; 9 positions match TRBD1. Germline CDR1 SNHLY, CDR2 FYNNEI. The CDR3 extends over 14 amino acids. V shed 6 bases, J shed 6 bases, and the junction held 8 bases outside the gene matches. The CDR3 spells CASRNRGRIDGYTF. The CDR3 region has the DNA TGTGCCAGCAGGAACAGGGGGCGAATCGATGGCTACACCTTC.

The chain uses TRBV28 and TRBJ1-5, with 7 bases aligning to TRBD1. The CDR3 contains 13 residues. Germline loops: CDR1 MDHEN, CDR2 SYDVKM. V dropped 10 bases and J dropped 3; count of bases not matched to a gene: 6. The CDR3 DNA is TGTGCCACCTTCGGGACAGTCAATCAGCCCCAGCATTTT. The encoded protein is CATFGTVNQPQHF.

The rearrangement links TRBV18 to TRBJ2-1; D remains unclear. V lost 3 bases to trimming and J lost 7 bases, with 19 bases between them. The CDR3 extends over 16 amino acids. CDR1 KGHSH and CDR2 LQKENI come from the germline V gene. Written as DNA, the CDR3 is TGTGCCAGCTCACCGCGCAAGAGTAGCCAGGCGAATGAGCAGTTCTTC. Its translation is CASSPRKSSQANEQFF.

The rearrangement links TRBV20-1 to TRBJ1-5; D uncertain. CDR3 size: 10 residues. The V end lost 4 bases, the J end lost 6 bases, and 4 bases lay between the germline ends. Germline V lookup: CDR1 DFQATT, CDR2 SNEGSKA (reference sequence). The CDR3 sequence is CSAKAQPQHF. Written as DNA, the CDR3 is TGCAGTGCTAAAGCTCAGCCCCAGCATTTT.

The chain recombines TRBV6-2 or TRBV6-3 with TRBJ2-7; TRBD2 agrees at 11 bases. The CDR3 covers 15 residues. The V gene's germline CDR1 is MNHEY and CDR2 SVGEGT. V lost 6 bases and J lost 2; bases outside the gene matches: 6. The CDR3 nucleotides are TGTGCCAGCAGCACTTCGGGACTAGCGGCCTACGAGCAGTACTTC. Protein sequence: CASSTSGLAAYEQYF.

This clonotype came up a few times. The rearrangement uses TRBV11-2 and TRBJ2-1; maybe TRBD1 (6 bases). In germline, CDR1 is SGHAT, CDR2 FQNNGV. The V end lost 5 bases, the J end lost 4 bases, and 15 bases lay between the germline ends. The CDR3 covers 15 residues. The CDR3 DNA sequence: TGTGCCAGCAGCCAGGGGCAGGGACCTTACAATGAGCAGTTCTTC. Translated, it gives CASSQGQGPYNEQFF.

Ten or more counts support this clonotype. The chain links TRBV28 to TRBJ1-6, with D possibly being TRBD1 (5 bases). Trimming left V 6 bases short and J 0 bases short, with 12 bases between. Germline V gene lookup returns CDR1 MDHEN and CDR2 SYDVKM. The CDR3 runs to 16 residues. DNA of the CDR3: TGTGCCAGCAGAGCCGGGGGTAGCTCCTATAATTCACCCCTCCACTTT. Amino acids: CASRAGGSSYNSPLHF. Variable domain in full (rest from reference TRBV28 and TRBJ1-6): DVKVTQSSRYLVKRTGEKVFLECVQDMDHENMFWYRQDPGLGLRLIYFSYDVKMKEKGDIPEGYSVSREKKERFSLILESASTNQTSMYLCASRAGGSSYNSPLHFGNGTRLTVT.